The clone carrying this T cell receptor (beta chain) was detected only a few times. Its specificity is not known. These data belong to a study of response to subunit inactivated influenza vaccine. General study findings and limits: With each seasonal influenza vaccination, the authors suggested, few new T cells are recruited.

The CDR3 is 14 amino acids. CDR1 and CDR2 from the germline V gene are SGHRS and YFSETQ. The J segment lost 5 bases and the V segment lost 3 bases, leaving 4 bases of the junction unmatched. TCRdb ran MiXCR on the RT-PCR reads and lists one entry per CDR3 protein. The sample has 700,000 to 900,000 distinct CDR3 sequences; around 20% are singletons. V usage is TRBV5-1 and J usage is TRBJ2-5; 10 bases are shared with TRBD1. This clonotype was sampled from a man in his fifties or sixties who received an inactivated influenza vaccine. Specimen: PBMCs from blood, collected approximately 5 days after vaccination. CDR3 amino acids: CASSWGTGAETQYF. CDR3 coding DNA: TGCGCCAGCAGCTGGGGGACAGGGGCTGAGACCCAGTACTTC. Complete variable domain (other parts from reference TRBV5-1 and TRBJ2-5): KAGVTQTPRYLIKTRGQQVTLSCSPISGHRSVSWYQQTPGQGLQFLFEYFSETQRNKGNFPGRFSGRQFSNSRSEMNVSTLELGDSALYLCASSWGTGAETQYFGPGTRLLVL.